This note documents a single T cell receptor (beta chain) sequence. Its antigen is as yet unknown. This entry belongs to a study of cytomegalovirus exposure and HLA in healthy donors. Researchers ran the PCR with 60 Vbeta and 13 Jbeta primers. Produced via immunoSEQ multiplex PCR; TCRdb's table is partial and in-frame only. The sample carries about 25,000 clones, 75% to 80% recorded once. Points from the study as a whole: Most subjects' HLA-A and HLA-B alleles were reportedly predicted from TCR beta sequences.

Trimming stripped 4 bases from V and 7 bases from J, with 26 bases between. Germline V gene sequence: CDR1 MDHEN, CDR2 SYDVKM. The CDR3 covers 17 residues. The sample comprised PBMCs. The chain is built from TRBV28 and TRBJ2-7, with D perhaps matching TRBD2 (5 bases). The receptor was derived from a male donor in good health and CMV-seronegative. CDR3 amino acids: CASSSGRFVRLRGEQYF. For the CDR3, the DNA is TGTGCCAGCAGTTCGGGGAGATTTGTGAGACTACGAGGAGAGCAGTACTTC.